A single sample gave rise to the 6 T cell receptor beta chains below, sequenced in a study of monozygotic twins with inflammatory bowel disease. TCRdb re-called the 5' RACE reads and shows each CDR3 protein once, DNA omitted. The sample table sets out a few hundred thousand distinct CDR3 sequences. The specimen was blood. Receptors originate from a human donor with ulcerative colitis or Crohn's disease, or a healthy co-twin of an affected twin (not recorded which).

The chain combines TRBV30 with TRBJ1-5; no DNA is available, so the TRBD1 call from TCRdb remains unchecked. Germline values: CDR1 GTSNPN, CDR2 SVGIG (reference sequence). There are 14 residues in the CDR3. CDR3 in amino acids: CAWIRGRGNQPQHF.

The V and J genes are TRBV10-3 and TRBJ2-1; TCRdb calls TRBD1, which cannot be checked without DNA. This CDR3 comprises 12 residues. Per germline, CDR1 ENHRY and CDR2 SYGVKD. This CDR3 reads CAIRQGGNEQFF.

The chain is built from TRBV19 and TRBJ2-7. CDR3 length: 15 amino acids. Germline V gene sequence: CDR1 LNHDA, CDR2 SQIVND (reference sequence). This CDR3 reads CASSINPTQPYEQYF.

The rearrangement joins TRBV6-5 to TRBJ2-3; as DNA is missing, the TRBD1 call by TCRdb cannot be tested. This CDR3 region has 18 residues. CDR1 is MNHEY, CDR2 SVGAGI, per germline. The CDR3 reads CASSYSSGGASSTDTQYF.

The chain is built from TRBV7-9 and TRBJ1-1; checking the TCRdb D call of TRBD1 is not possible without DNA. CDR1 and CDR2 from the germline V gene are SEHNR and FQNEAQ (reference sequence). The CDR3 extends over 15 amino acids. The CDR3 reads CASSVGQGLNTEAFF.

V and J are TRBV5-1 and TRBJ2-5; TCRdb indicates TRBD2, and absent DNA this call remains unverified. The CDR3 contains 15 residues. The germline V gene has CDR1 SGHRS and CDR2 YFSETQ. The CDR3 spells CASSQRLTHQETQYF.